This T cell receptor beta chain was identified during a study of CXCR3-negative and CXCR3-positive naive CD8 T cells. Libraries of TRB cDNA were made by 5' RACE and carried UMIs. No DNA is given; TCRdb re-called the 5' RACE reads and lists each CDR3 protein once. The record lists about 120,000 distinct CDR3 sequences, of which the ten most abundant hold roughly 0.59%. Per germline, CDR1 MNHEY and CDR2 SVGAGI. The length of the CDR3 is 18 residues. About this clonotype itself: Antigen: not known.

Study-level points and caveats: The study inferred TCR strength from TRB CDR3 properties and found comparable surface CD5 between naive subsets. CXCR3-positive naive cells had more hydrophobic TRB CDR3s than CXCR3-negative naive cells.

Material: naive CXCR3+ CD8+ T cells from blood. Subset reported: CD45RO-CCR7+CD27+CD95- naive CD8+ T cells expressing CXCR3 (TNR3+). The clonotype comes from a human donor in good health. Some clones in this sample may be carry-over from other donors' samples. This chain joins TRBV6-5 and TRBJ2-1; TCRdb designates TRBD2, a call that cannot be tested without DNA. CDR3 sequence reads: CASSDSSGRTSRLHEQFF.